The rows below give T cell receptor beta chains drawn from one sample of a study of shared clonotypes between healthy human individuals. Assay: immunoSEQ multiplex PCR; the TCRdb copy retains only in-frame clones and omits some. The data show over 2 million clones, 80% to 95% seen once. Sequencing input: naive CD4+ T cells from PBMCs. The receptors stem from a man between 18 and 29 years old in good health. Some clones in this sample may be carry-over from other donors' samples. Both conserved end residues are part of each CDR3. The D gene is left open where the match is weak. Clone size is shown for a subset of rows, as once, few, many or a class of expanded clone.

>.|TRBV5-1|.|TRBJ1-4
TGCGCCAGCAGTTTTACGAGTAATGAAAAACTGTTTTTT
CASSFTSNEKLFF
>.|TRBV5-1|.|TRBJ2-5
TGCGCCAGCAGCTTGGTCTCGTACCAAGAGACCCAGTACTTC
CASSLVSYQETQYF
>.|TRBV29-1|.|TRBJ2-5
TGCAGCGCCATCGGGGCGGTACAAGAGACCCAGTACTTC
CSAIGAVQETQYF
>.|TRBV5-1|.|TRBJ2-7
TGCGCCAGCAGCTTGGCAGAGCGCTCCTACGAGCAGTACTTC
CASSLAERSYEQYF
>.|TRBV28|few|TRBJ1-1
TGTGCCAGCAGTTTTATGACAGCTGAAGCTTTCTTT
CASSFMTAEAFF
>TRBD1|TRBV28|.|TRBJ1-1
TGTGCCAGCAGTGCCCCAGGGGGCCGCACTGAAGCTTTCTTT
CASSAPGGRTEAFF
>.|TRBV5-4|.|TRBJ1-1
TGTGCCAGCAGCTTGGGGTTACGGAACACTGAAGCTTTCTTT
CASSLGLRNTEAFF
>TRBD1|TRBV5-8|.|TRBJ1-1
TGTGCCAGCAGCTTGAGGAGGGGACAGTTCCTCATGAACACTGAAGCTTTCTTT
CASSLRRGQFLMNTEAFF
>.|TRBV6-5|few|TRBJ1-1
TGTGCCAGCAGTTACTCGATGGGACATAAGGGGACTGAAGCTTTCTTT
CASSYSMGHKGTEAFF
>TRBD1|TRBV7-9|.|TRBJ2-1
TGTGCCAGCAGCTTAGGACAGGGGGTCGGCAATGAGCAGTTCTTC
CASSLGQGVGNEQFF
>.|TRBV7-9|once|TRBJ2-2
TGTGCCAGCAGCCCCGAACTGAGCAGGGGCAACACCGGGGAGCTGTTTTTT
CASSPELSRGNTGELFF